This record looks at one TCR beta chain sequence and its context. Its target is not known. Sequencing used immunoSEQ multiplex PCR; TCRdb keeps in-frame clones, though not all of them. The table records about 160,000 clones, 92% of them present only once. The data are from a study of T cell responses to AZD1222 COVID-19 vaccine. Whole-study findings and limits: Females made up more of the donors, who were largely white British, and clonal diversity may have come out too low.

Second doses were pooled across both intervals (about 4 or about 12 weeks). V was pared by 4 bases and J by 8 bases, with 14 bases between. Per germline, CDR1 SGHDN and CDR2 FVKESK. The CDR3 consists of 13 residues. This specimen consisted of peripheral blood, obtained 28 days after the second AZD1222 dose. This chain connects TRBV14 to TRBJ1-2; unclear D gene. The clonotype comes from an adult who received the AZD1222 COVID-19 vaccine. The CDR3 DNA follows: TGTGCCAGCAGCCGTGCAGGCTCAGACGGCTACACCTTC. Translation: CASSRAGSDGYTF.